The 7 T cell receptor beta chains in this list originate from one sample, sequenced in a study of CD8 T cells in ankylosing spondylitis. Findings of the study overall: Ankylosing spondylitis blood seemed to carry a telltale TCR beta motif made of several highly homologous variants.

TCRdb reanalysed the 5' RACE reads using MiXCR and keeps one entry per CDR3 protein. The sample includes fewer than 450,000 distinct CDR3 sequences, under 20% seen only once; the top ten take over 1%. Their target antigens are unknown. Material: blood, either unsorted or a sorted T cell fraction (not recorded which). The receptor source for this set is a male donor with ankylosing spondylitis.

As DNA, the CDR3 is TGTGCCAGCAGCGATGGTTTGGACTTGACTGACACAGATACGCAGTATTTT. Amino acids: CASSDGLDLTDTDTQYF. The chain is built from TRBV5-4 and TRBJ2-3; D might be TRBD2 (5 bases). The CDR3 consists of 17 residues. The V end lost 4 bases, the J end lost 2 bases, and 20 bases lay between the germline ends. Germline V gives CDR1 SGHNT, CDR2 YYREEE (reference sequence).

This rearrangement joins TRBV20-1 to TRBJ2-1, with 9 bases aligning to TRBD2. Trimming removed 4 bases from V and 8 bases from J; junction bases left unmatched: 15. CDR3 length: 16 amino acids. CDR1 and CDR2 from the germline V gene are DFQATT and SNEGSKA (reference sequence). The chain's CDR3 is CSANPDNSGRRDEQFF. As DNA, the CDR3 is TGCAGTGCTAACCCCGACAATAGCGGGAGAAGGGATGAGCAGTTCTTC.

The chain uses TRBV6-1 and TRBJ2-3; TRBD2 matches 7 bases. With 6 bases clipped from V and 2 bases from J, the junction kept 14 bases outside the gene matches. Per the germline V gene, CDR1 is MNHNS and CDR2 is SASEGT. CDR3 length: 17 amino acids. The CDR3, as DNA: TGTGCCAGCAGCATCCGGGGGGTAGCGAGACTCACAGATACGCAGTATTTT. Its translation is CASSIRGVARLTDTQYF.

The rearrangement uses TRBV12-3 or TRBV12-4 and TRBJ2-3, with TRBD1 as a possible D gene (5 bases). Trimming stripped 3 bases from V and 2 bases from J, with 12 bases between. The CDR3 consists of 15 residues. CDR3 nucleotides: TGTGCCAGCAGTTTGAGACAGCAGTACACAGATACGCAGTATTTT. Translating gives CASSLRQQYTDTQYF.

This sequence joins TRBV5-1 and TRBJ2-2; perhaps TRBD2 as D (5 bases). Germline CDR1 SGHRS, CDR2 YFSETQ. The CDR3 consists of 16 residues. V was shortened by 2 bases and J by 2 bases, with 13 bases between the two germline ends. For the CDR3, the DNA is TGCGCCAGCAGCTTCACGGTGGGAGCTAACACCGGGGAGCTGTTTTTT. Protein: CASSFTVGANTGELFF.

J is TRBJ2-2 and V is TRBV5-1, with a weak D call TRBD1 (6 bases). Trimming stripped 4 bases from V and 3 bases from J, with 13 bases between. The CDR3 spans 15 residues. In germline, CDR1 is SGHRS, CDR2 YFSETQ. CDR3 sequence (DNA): TGCGCCAGCAGCCCCCGGACAGTTCACACCGGGGAGCTGTTTTTT. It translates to CASSPRTVHTGELFF.

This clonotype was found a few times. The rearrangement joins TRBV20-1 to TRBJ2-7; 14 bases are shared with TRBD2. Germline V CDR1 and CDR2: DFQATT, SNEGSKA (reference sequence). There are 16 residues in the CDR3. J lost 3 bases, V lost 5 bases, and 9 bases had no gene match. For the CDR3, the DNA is TGCAGTGCTCTCCGGACTAGCGGGGGGCAATACTACGAGCAGTACTTC. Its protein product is CSALRTSGGQYYEQYF.